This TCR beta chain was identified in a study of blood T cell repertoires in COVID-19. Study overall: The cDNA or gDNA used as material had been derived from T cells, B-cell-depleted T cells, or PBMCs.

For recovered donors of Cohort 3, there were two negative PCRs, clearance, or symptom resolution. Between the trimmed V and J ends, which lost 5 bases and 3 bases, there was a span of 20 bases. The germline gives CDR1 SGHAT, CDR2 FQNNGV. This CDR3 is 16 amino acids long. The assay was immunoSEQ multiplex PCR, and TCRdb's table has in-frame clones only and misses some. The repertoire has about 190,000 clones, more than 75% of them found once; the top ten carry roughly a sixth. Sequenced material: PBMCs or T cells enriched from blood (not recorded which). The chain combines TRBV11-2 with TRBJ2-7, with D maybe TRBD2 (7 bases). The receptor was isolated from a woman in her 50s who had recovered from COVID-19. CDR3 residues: CASSPLQQGGFYEQYF. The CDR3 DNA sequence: TGTGCCAGCAGCCCCCTCCAACAGGGAGGGTTCTACGAGCAGTACTTC.